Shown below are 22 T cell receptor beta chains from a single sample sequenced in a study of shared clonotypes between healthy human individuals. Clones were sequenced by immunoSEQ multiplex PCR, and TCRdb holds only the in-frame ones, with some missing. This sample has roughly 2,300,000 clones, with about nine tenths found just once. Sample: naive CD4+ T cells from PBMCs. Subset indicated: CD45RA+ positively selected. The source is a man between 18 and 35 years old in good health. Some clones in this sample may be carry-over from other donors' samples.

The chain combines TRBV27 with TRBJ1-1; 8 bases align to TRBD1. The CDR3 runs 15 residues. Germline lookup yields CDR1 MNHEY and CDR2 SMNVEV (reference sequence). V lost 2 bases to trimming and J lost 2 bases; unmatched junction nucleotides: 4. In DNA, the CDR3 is TGTGCCAGCAGTTTAATGGGACAGGTAAACACTGAAGCTTTCTTT. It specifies CASSLMGQVNTEAFF.

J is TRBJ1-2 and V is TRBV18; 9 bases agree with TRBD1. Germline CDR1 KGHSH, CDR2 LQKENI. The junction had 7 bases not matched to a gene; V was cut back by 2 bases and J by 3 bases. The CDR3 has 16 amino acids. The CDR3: CASSPAGTGRDYGYTF. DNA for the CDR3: TGTGCCAGCTCACCAGCTGGGACAGGGCGTGACTATGGCTACACCTTC.

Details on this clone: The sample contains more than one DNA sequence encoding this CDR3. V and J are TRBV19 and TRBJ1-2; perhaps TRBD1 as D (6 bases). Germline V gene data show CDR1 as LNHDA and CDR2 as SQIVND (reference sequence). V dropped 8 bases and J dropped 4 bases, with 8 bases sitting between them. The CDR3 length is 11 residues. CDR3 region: CASSRGYGYTF. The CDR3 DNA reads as TGTGCCAGTTCCAGGGGCTATGGCTACACCTTC.

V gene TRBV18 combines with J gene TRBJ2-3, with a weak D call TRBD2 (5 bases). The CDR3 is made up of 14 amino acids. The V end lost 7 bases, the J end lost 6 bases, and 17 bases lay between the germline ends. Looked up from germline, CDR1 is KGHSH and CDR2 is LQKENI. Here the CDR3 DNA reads TGTGCCAGCTTTGCGGGCCTCGGTGGGGATACGCAGTATTTT. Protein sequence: CASFAGLGGDTQYF. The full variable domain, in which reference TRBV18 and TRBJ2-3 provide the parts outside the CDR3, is NAGVMQNPRHLVRRRGQEARLRCSPMKGHSHVYWYRQLPEEGLKFMVYLQKENIIDESGMPKERFSAEFPKEGPSILRIQQVVRGDSAAYFCASFAGLGGDTQYFGPGTRLTVL.

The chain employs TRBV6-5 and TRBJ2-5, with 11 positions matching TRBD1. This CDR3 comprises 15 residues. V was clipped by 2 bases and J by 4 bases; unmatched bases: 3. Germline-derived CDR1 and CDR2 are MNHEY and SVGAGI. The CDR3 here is CASSYTGQGGETQYF. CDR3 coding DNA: TGTGCCAGCAGTTACACGGGACAGGGGGGAGAGACCCAGTACTTC.

Here the CDR3 DNA reads TGCGCCAGCAGCCAAAACAGGGGGCCCTACGAGCAGTACTTC. As protein: CASSQNRGPYEQYF. The chain is built from TRBV4-3 and TRBJ2-7; 9 nucleotides agree with TRBD1. Looked up from germline, CDR1 is LGHNA and CDR2 is YSLEER. The CDR3 sequence is 14 residues long. Trimming at V came to 2 bases and at J to 2 bases, leaving 1 base not matched to a gene.

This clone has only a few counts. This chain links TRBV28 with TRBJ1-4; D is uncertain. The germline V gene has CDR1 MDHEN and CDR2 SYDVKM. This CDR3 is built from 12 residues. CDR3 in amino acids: CATKQLNEKLFF. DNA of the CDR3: TGTGCGACCAAACAGCTTAATGAAAAACTGTTTTTT.

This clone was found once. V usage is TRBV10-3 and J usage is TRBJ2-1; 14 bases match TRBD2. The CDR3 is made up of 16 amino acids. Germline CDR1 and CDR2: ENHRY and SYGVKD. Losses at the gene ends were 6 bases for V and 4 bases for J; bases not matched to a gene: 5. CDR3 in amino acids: CAISARLAGGYNEQFF. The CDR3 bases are TGTGCCATCAGCGCCCGACTAGCGGGAGGGTACAATGAGCAGTTCTTC.

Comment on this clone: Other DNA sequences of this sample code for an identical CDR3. The CDR3 region has the DNA TGTGCCAGCAGCTTAGCGGGGGCAGGAGCTAACTATGGCTACACCTTC. Translated: CASSLAGAGANYGYTF. The chain is built from TRBV7-9 and TRBJ1-2; a possible D gene is TRBD1 (6 bases). Germline CDR1 reads SEHNR; CDR2 reads FQNEAQ (reference sequence). This CDR3 spans 16 amino acids. The ends were cut back, 0 bases at V and 0 bases at J, with 11 bases in the middle.

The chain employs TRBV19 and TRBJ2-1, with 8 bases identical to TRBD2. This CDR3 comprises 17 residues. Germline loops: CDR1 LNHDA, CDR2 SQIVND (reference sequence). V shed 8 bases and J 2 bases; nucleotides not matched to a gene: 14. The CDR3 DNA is TGTGCCAGTTCCCGGTACGCAGGACTAGCACCCTACAATGAGCAGTTCTTC. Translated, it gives CASSRYAGLAPYNEQFF.

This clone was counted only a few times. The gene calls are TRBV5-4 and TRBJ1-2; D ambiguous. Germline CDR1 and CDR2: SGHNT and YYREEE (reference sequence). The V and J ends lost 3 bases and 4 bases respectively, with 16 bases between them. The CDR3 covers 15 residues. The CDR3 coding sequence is TGTGCCAGCAGCTCAAGGAGGGAGAACGCCTATGGCTACACCTTC. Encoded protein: CASSSRRENAYGYTF.

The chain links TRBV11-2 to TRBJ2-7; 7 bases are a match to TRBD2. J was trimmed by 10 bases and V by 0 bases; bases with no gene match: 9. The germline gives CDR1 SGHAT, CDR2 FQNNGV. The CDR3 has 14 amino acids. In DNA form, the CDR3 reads TGTGCCAGCAGCTTAGATTTTGAAGCGGGACCCCAGTACTTC. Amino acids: CASSLDFEAGPQYF.

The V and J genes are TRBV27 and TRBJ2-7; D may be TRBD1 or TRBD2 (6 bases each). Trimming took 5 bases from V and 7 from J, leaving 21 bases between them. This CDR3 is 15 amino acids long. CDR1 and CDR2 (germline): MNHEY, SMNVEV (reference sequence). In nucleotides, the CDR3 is TGTGCCAGCAGTGGACGGGGGACACTTCGGAGGGAGCAGTACTTC. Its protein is CASSGRGTLRREQYF.

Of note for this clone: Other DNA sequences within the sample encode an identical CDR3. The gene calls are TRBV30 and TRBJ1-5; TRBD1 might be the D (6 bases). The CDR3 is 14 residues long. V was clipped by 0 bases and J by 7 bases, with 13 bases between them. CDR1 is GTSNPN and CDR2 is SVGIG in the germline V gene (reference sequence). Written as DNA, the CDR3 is TGTGCCTGGAGTGTACGAGGGGGGGGACAGCCCCAGCATTTT. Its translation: CAWSVRGGGQPQHF.

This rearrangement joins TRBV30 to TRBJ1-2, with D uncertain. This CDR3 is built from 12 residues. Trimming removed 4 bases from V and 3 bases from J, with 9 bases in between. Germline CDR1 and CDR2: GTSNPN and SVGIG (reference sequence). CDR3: CAWMAGHYGYTF. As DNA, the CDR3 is TGTGCCTGGATGGCGGGTCACTATGGCTACACCTTC.

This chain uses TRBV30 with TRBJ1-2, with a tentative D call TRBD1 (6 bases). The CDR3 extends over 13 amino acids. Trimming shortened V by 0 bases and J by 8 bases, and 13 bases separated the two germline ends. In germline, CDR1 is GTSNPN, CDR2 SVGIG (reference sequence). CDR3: CAWSVGAGEGYTF. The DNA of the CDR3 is TGTGCCTGGAGTGTGGGGGCAGGAGAAGGCTACACCTTC.

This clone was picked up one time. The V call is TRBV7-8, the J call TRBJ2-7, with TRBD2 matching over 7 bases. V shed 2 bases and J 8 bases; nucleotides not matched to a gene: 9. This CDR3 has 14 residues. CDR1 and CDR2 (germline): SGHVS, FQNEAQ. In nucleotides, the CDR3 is TGTGCCAGCAGCTTAACGGGGGGTGGAGAAAAGCAGTACTTC. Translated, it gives CASSLTGGGEKQYF.

CDR3 region: CASSLGAAGGGQETQYF. DNA of the CDR3: TGTGCCAGCAGCTTAGGGGCGGCGGGAGGAGGACAAGAGACCCAGTACTTC. This rearrangement joins TRBV7-3 to TRBJ2-5, with 8 bases matching TRBD2. The CDR3 is 17 amino acids. J was trimmed by 2 bases and V by 2 bases; bases with no gene match: 10. Germline assignment: CDR1 SGHTA and CDR2 FQGTGA.

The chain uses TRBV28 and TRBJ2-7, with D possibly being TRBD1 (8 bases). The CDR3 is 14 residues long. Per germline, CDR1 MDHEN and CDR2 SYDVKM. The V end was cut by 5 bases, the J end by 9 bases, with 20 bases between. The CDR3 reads CASSPGGGQEGQYF. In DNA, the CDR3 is TGTGCCAGCAGTCCCGGCGGGGGACAGGAGGGGCAGTACTTC.

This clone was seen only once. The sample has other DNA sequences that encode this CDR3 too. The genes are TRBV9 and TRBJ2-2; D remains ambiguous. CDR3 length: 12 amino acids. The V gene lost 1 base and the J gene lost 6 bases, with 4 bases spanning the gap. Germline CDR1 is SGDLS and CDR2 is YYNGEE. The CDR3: CASSVLAGELFF. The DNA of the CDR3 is TGTGCCAGCAGCGTATTGGCCGGGGAGCTGTTTTTT.

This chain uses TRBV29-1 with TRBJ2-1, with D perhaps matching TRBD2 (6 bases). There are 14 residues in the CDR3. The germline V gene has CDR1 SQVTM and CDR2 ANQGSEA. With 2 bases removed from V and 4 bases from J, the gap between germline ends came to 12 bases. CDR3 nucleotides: TGCAGCGTTGAAAGGCCTAGCGCTTACAATGAGCAGTTCTTC. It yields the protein CSVERPSAYNEQFF.

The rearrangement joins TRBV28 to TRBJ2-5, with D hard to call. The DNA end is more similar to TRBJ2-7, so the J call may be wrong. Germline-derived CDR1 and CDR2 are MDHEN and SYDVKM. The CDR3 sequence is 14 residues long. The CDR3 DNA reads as TGTGCCAGCAGTCCTCCGGCGGAGTACTACGAGCAGTACTTC. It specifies CASSPPAEYYEQYF.